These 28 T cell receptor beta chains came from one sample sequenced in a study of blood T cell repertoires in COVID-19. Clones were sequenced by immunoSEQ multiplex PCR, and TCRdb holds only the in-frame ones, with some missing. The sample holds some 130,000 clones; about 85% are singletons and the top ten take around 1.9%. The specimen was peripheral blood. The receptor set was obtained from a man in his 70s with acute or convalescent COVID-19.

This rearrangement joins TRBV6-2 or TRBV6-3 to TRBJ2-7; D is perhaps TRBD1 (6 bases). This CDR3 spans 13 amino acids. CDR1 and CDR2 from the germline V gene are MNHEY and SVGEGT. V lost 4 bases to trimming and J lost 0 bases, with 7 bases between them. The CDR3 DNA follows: TGTGCCAGCAGTTGGGACAACTCCTACGAGCAGTACTTC. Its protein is CASSWDNSYEQYF.

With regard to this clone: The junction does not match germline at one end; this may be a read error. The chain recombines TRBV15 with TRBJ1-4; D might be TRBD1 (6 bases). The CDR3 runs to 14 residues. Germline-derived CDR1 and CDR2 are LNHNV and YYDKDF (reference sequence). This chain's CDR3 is CATRPTGTKEKLFF. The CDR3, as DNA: TGTGCCACCAGACCGACAGGCACTAAGGAAAAACTGTTTTTT.

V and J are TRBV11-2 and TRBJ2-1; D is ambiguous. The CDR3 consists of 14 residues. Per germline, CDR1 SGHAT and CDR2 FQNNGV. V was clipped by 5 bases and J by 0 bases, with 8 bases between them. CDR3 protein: CASSLPGSYNEQFF. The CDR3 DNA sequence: TGTGCCAGCAGCCTCCCGGGCTCCTACAATGAGCAGTTCTTC.

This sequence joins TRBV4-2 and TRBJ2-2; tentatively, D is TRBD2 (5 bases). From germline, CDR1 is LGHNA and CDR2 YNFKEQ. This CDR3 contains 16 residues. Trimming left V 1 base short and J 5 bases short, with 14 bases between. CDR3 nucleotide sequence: TGTGCCAGCAGCCAAGGGATGAGGGTTGGGACCGGGGAGCTGTTTTTT. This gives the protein CASSQGMRVGTGELFF.

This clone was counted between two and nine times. CDR3 in amino acids: CASSGAAGGAGQPQHF. CDR3 bases: TGTGCCAGCAGTGGGGCAGCGGGGGGCGCGGGTCAGCCCCAGCATTTT. V usage is TRBV25-1 and J usage is TRBJ1-5; TRBD1 is a possible D gene (6 bases). The ends were cut back, 4 bases at V and 6 bases at J, with 19 bases in the middle. Germline V gives CDR1 MGHDK, CDR2 SYGVNS. CDR3 size: 16 residues.

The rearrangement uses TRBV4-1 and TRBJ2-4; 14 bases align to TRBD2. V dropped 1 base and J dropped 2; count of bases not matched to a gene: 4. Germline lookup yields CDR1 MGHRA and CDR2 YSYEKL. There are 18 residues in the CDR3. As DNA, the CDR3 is TGCGCCAGCAGCCAAGGACTAGCGGGGGGGCGAACCAAAAACATTCAGTACTTC. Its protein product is CASSQGLAGGRTKNIQYF.

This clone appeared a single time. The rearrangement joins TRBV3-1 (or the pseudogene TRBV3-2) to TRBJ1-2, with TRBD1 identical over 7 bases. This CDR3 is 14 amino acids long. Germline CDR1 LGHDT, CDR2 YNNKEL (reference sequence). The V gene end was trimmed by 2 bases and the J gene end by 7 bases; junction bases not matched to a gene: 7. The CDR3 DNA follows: TGTGCCAGCAGCCAAACGACAGGGTTCGGTGGCTACACCTTC. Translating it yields CASSQTTGFGGYTF.

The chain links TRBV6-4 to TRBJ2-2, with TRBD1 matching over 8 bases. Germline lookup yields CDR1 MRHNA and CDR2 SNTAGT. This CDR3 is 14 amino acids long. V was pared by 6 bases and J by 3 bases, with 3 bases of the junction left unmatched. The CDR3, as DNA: TGTGCCAGCAGCGGACAGGGAGACACCGGGGAGCTGTTTTTT. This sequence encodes CASSGQGDTGELFF.

The CDR3 sequence is CASSLRGTASNTGELFF. CDR3 coding DNA: TGTGCCAGCAGTCTCCGGGGGACAGCTTCGAACACCGGGGAGCTGTTTTTT. The chain combines TRBV6-6 with TRBJ2-2, with D perhaps matching TRBD1 (7 bases). Germline assignment: CDR1 MNHNY and CDR2 SVGAGI (reference sequence). Trimming pared 5 bases from V and 0 bases from J, leaving 16 bases between. The CDR3 runs 17 residues.

The CDR3 sequence: CASSYSLRAFF. Here the CDR3 DNA reads TGTGCCAGCAGTTACTCCCTAAGAGCTTTCTTT. The chain has TRBV6-6 and TRBJ1-1; D is uncertain. Trimming pared 0 bases from V and 10 bases from J, leaving 6 bases between. In germline, CDR1 is MNHNY, CDR2 SVGAGI (reference sequence). The CDR3 spans 11 residues.

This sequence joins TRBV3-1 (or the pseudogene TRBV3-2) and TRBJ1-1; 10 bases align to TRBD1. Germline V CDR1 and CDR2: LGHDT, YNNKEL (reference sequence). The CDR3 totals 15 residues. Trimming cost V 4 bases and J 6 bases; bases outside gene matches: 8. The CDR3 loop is CASSRTSGTGAEAFF. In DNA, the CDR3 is TGTGCCAGCAGCCGAACATCCGGGACAGGGGCTGAAGCTTTCTTT.

The CDR3: CASSFGGPYEQYF. The DNA of the CDR3 is TGTGCCAGCAGCTTCGGGGGACCCTACGAGCAGTACTTC. The chain has TRBV5-6 and TRBJ2-7, with D possibly matching TRBD2 (6 bases). Per the germline V gene, CDR1 is SGHDT and CDR2 is YYEEEE. The length of the CDR3 is 13 residues. V lost 2 bases to trimming and J lost 2 bases, with 8 bases between them.

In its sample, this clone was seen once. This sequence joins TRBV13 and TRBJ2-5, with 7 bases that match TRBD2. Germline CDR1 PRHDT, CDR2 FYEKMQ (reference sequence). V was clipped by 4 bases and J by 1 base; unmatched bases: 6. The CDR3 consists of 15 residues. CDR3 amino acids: CASSSRAGTQETQYF. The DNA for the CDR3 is TGTGCCAGCAGCTCCAGAGCGGGGACCCAAGAGACCCAGTACTTC.

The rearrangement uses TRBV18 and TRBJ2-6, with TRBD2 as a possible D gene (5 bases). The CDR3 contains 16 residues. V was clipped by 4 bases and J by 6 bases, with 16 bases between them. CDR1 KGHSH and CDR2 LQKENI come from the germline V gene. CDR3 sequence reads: CASSLTGPGEANVLTF. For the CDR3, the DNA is TGTGCCAGCTCACTTACCGGGCCCGGGGAGGCCAACGTCCTGACTTTC.

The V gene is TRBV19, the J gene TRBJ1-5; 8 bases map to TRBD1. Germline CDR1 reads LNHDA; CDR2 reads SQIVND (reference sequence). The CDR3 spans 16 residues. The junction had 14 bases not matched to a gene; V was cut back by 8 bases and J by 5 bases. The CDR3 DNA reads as TGTGCCAGTGGTACCCTTCCCGGACAGGGACATCAGCCCCAGCATTTT. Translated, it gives CASGTLPGQGHQPQHF.

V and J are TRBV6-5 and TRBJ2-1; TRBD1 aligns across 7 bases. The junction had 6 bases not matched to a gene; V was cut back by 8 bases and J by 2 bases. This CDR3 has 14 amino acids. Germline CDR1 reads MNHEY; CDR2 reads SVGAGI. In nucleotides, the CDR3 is TGTGCCAGCCTCACAGGGGACACCTACAATGAGCAGTTCTTC. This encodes CASLTGDTYNEQFF.

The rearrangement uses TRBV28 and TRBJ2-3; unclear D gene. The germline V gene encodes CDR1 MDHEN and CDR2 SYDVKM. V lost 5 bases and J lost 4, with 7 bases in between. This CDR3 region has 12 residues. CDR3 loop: CASSPQSDTQYF. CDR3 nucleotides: TGTGCCAGCAGTCCTCAGTCAGATACGCAGTATTTT.

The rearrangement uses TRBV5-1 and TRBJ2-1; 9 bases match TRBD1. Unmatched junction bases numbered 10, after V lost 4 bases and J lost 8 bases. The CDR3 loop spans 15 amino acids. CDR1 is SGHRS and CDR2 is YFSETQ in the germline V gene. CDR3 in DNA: TGCGCCAGCAGCAGGGGACAGGGTGGTGGGGATGAGCAGTTCTTC. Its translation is CASSRGQGGGDEQFF.

DNA of the CDR3: TGTGCCACCAGTGATCCGGGGACAGGGTGGGGCTACACCTTC. This gives the protein CATSDPGTGWGYTF. The V and J genes are TRBV24-1 and TRBJ1-2, with 9 bases fitting TRBD1. Trimming took 3 bases from V and 8 from J; bases not matched to a gene: 6. The germline V gene has CDR1 KGHDR and CDR2 SFDVKD. This CDR3 contains 14 residues.

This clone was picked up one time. CDR3 coding DNA: TGTGCCAGCAGTCCCGGGGGGGAAGCTTTCTTT. Encoded protein: CASSPGGEAFF. The chain uses TRBV12-3 or TRBV12-4 and TRBJ1-1; D possibly corresponds to TRBD1 (5 bases). V lost 5 bases and J lost 8, with 9 bases in between. This CDR3 contains 11 residues.

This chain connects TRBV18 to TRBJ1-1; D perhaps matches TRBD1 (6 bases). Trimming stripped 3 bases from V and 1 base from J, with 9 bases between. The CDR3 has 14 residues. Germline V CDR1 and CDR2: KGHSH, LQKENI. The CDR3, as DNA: TGTGCCAGCTCACCCGGGACACAGAACACTGAAGCTTTCTTT. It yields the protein CASSPGTQNTEAFF.

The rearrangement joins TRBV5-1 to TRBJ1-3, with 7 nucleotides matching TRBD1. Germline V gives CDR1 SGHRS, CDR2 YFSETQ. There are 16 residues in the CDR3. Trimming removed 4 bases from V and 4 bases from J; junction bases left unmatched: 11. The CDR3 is CASSRIQGVRGNTIYF. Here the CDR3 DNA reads TGCGCCAGCAGCAGGATTCAGGGGGTGAGAGGAAACACCATATATTTT.

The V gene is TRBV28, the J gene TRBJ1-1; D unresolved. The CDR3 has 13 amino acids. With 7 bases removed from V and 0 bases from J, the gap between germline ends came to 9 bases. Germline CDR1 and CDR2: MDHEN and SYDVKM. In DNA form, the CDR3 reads TGTGCCAGCACCCCGGCGGTGAACACTGAAGCTTTCTTT. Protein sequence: CASTPAVNTEAFF.

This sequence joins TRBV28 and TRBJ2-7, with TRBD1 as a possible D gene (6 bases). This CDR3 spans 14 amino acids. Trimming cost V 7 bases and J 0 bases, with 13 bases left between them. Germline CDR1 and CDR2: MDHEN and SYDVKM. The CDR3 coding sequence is TGTGCCAGCAAACAAGGGGGATCCTCCTACGAGCAGTACTTC. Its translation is CASKQGGSSYEQYF.

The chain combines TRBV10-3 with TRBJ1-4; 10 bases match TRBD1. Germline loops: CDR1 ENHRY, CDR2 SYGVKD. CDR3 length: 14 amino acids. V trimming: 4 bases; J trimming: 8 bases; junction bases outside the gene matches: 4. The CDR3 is CAISGTGGREKLFF. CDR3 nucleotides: TGTGCCATCAGTGGGACAGGGGGACGGGAAAAACTGTTTTTT.

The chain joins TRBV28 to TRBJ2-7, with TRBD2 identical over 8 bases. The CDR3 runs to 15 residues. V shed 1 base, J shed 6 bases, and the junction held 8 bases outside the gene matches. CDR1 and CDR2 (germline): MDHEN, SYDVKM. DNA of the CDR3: TGTGCCAGCAGTTTATACGGGGGGGGTCAATTCGAGCAGTACTTC. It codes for CASSLYGGGQFEQYF.

CDR3 region: CASRFTTAGELFF. In DNA, the CDR3 is TGTGCCAGCAGATTCACAACCGCCGGGGAGCTGTTTTTT. This sequence joins TRBV6-6 and TRBJ2-2; D remains ambiguous. Germline V gives CDR1 MNHNY, CDR2 SVGAGI (reference sequence). The CDR3 is 13 amino acids. V was trimmed by 6 bases and J by 6 bases, leaving 11 bases between them.

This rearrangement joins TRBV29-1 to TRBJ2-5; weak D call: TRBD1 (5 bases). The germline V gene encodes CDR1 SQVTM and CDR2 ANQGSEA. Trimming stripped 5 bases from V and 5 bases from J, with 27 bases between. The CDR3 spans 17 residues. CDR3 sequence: CSVPNSGFGDHGETQYF. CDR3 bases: TGCAGCGTTCCGAATTCAGGGTTTGGCGACCACGGGGAGACCCAGTACTTC.